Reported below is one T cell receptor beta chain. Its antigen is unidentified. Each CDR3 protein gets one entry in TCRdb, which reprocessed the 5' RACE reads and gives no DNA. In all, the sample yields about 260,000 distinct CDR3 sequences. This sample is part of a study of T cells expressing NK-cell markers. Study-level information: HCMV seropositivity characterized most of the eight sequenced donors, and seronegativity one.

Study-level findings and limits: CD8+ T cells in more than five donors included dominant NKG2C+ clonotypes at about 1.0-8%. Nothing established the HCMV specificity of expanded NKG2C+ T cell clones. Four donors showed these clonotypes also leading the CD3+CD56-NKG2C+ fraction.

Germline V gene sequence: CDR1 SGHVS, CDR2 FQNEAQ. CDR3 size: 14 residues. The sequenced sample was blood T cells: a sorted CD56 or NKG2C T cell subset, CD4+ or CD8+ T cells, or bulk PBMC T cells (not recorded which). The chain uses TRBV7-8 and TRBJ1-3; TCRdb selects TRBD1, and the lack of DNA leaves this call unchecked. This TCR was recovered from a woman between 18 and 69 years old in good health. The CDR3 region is CASSFGKGENTIYF.